Listed here are 10 T cell receptor beta chains from one sample, sequenced in a study of T cell repertoires in cytomegalovirus infection. TCRdb reprocessed the reads via MiXCR and lists one record per CDR3 protein. The sample shows hundreds of thousands of distinct CDR3 sequences, approximately 42% of them seen only once. No antigen has been identified for these receptors. The material was cultured PBMCs, obtained from culture after CMV antigen stimulation. The receptors were gathered from a human donor in good health (CMV status not recorded). Some clones in this sample may be carry-over from other donors' samples.

The chain joins TRBV2 to TRBJ2-1; 7 bases match TRBD2. Trimming removed 3 bases from V and 3 bases from J; junction bases left unmatched: 5. CDR1 is SNHLY, CDR2 FYNNEI, per germline. The CDR3 consists of 15 residues. Here the CDR3 DNA reads TGTGCCAGCAGTGAGTCTAGCGGTCTCTACAATGAGCAGTTCTTC. It encodes CASSESSGLYNEQFF.

J is TRBJ2-7 and V is TRBV6-6; no clear D. This CDR3 is 12 amino acids long. The germline gives CDR1 MNHNY, CDR2 SVGAGI (reference sequence). V was trimmed by 2 bases and J by 6 bases, leaving 8 bases between them. The CDR3 spells CASSYPPAEQYF. CDR3 DNA: TGTGCCAGCAGTTACCCCCCGGCCGAGCAGTACTTC.

The genes are TRBV6-5 and TRBJ2-3; TRBD2 matches at 14 bases. The CDR3 contains 15 residues. V was pared by 6 bases and J by 4 bases, with 3 bases of the junction left unmatched. Germline V gene data show CDR1 as MNHEY and CDR2 as SVGAGI. The CDR3 protein is CASRTGLAGADTQYF. CDR3 coding DNA: TGTGCCAGCAGAACGGGACTAGCGGGAGCAGATACGCAGTATTTT.

This sequence joins TRBV7-8 and TRBJ2-7, with 7 nucleotides matching TRBD1. Germline-derived CDR1 and CDR2 are SGHVS and FQNEAQ. The CDR3 consists of 15 residues. With 2 bases clipped from V and 1 base from J, the junction kept 5 bases outside the gene matches. CDR3 sequence: CASSLTRDRSYEQYF. CDR3 sequence (DNA): TGTGCCAGCAGCTTAACCCGGGACAGATCCTACGAGCAGTACTTC.

DNA for the CDR3: TGTGCCAGCAGCTTGGCTCCTTTGAACGGAGATACGCAGTATTTT. The encoded protein is CASSLAPLNGDTQYF. This chain joins TRBV5-5 and TRBJ2-3; D is undetermined. The germline gives CDR1 SGHKS, CDR2 YYEKEE (reference sequence). The CDR3 loop spans 15 amino acids. V lost 0 bases and J lost 5, with 13 bases in between.

The rearrangement links TRBV5-1 to TRBJ1-6; 7 nucleotides match TRBD1. Germline CDR1 is SGHRS and CDR2 is YFSETQ. With 0 bases clipped from V and 8 bases from J, the junction kept 5 bases outside the gene matches. The CDR3 covers 15 residues. The CDR3 nucleotides read TGCGCCAGCAGCTTGGAGGCAGGGGGGTATTCACCCCTCCACTTT. Amino acids: CASSLEAGGYSPLHF. Using reference TRBV5-1 and TRBJ1-6 for the parts outside the CDR3, the full variable domain is KAGVTQTPRYLIKTRGQQVTLSCSPISGHRSVSWYQQTPGQGLQFLFEYFSETQRNKGNFPGRFSGRQFSNSRSEMNVSTLELGDSALYLCASSLEAGGYSPLHFGNGTRLTVT.

This chain's CDR3 is CASSSTGLSGANVLTF. The CDR3 DNA is TGTGCCAGCAGCTCAACAGGACTCTCTGGGGCCAACGTCCTGACTTTC. The rearrangement joins TRBV11-2 to TRBJ2-6; D could derive from TRBD1 or TRBD2 (5 bases each). V gave up 4 bases and J gave up 0 bases, with 10 bases separating them. The CDR3 sequence is 16 residues long. Germline values: CDR1 SGHAT, CDR2 FQNNGV.

J is TRBJ2-1 and V is TRBV12-5, with D unclear. With 0 bases removed from V and 5 bases from J, the gap between germline ends came to 17 bases. The CDR3 is made up of 17 amino acids. Germline V gives CDR1 LGHNT, CDR2 FRNRAP. CDR3 region: CASGLVLSRAPHNEQFF. CDR3 nucleotide sequence: TGTGCTAGTGGTTTGGTACTTTCCCGGGCCCCCCACAATGAGCAGTTCTTC.

The chain uses TRBV7-2 and TRBJ2-5, with 8 bases fitting TRBD2. J was trimmed by 2 bases and V by 3 bases; bases with no gene match: 8. Germline V lookup: CDR1 SGHTA, CDR2 FQGNSA. The CDR3 spans 16 residues. The CDR3 here is CASSLSSGDQQETQYF. Written as DNA, the CDR3 is TGTGCCAGCAGCTTGAGTAGCGGGGACCAGCAAGAGACCCAGTACTTC.

V gene TRBV19 combines with J gene TRBJ1-1; tentatively, D is TRBD1 (5 bases). Per the germline V gene, CDR1 is LNHDA and CDR2 is SQIVND (reference sequence). The V gene lost 4 bases and the J gene lost 1 base, with 13 bases spanning the gap. CDR3 size: 15 residues. In DNA form, the CDR3 reads TGTGCCAGTAGTACTCGACAGTGGGGGAACACTGAAGCTTTCTTT. As protein: CASSTRQWGNTEAFF.